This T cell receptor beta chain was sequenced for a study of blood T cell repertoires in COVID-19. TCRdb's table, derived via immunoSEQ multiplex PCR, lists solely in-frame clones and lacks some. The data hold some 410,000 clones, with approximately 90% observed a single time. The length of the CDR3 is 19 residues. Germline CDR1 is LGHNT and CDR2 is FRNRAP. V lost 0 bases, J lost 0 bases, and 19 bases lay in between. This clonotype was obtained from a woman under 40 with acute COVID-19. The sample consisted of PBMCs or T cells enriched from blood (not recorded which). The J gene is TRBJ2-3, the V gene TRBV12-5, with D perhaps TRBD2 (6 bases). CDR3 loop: CASGLVKDGRGASTDTQYF. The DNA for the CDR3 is TGTGCTAGTGGTTTGGTAAAAGATGGGCGGGGAGCTAGCACAGATACGCAGTATTTT.